This T cell receptor beta chain was sequenced for a study of blood T cell repertoires in COVID-19. Whole-study context: Material from acute and convalescent COVID-19 was sourced from the United States, Italy and Spain. From T cells, B-cell-depleted T cells, or PBMCs came the material, which was cDNA or gDNA.

Source study methods: Reference gene primers were amplified, and this amplification served to estimate nucleated cell counts. The table came from immunoSEQ multiplex PCR; TCRdb's copy has only in-frame clones and leaves some out. V and J calls and clone size are as listed in that table; D and trimming were resolved from the DNA. The sample carries around 250,000 clones, roughly 84% recorded once. V was trimmed by 7 bases and J by 8 bases, leaving 17 bases between them. The germline V gene has CDR1 GTSNPN and CDR2 SVGIG (reference sequence). The CDR3 covers 12 residues. The TCR originated in a woman between 40 and 50 years old who had recovered from COVID-19. The chain carries TRBV30 and TRBJ1-2; the D gene is possibly TRBD1 (5 bases). Specimen: peripheral blood. The CDR3 loop reads CASPARGYGYTF. In DNA, the CDR3 is TGTGCCTCCCCGGCGCGGGGGTACGGCTACACCTTC. Variable domain in full (rest from reference TRBV30 and TRBJ1-2): SQTIHQWPATLVQPVGSPLSLECTVEGTSNPNLYWYRQAAGRGLQLLFYSVGIGQISSEVPQNLSASRPQDRQFILSSKKLLLSDSGFYLCASPARGYGYTFGSGTRLTVV.